The rows below give T cell receptor beta chains drawn from one sample of a study of blood T cell repertoires in COVID-19. Here immunoSEQ multiplex PCR was the method, and the copy in TCRdb shows in-frame clones only, minus some. The repertoire consists of 150,000 to 200,000 clones, with 70% to 90% occurring once and the leading ten covering roughly 2.6%. The sequencing input was peripheral blood. Receptors originate from a man aged 40-49 years with active or convalescent COVID-19. Each CDR3 is given without its conserved first and last residue.

TRBJ1-6,TRBV7-2,ASSLRSGPSPLH
TRBJ2-7,TRBV3-1/TRBV3-2,ASSRQRGQESRGNLYEQY
TRBJ1-2,TRBV19,ASKARGRTNYGYT
TRBJ1-1,TRBV5-1,ASSSGVMNTEAF
TRBJ1-2,TRBV7-9,ASGLQGSHGYT
TRBJ1-1,TRBV5-5,ASSLQGDTEAF
TRBJ1-2,TRBV11-1,ATTRQDFNYGYT
TRBJ1-6,TRBV7-2,ASSLSWEYDSPLH
TRBJ2-7,TRBV2,ASRLTSGGAYEQY
TRBJ1-1,TRBV20-1,SAGGVEGKKAF
TRBJ2-1,TRBV9,ASSVVETSGSEQF
TRBJ1-1,TRBV29-1,SPTGDVNTEAF
TRBJ2-3,TRBV7-9,ASSSGDSSTDTQY
TRBJ1-5,TRBV25-1,ASSDTKGRNQPQH
TRBJ2-7,TRBV28,ASSAPGQGLYEQY
TRBJ1-1,TRBV15,ATSRGPGAQGAAF
TRBJ1-2,TRBV14,ASSRGANYGYT
TRBJ1-1,TRBV10-3,ATRLGQGNTEAF
TRBJ1-2,TRBV30,AYLGANYGYT
TRBJ1-4,TRBV28,ASSPSGQPATNEKLF
TRBJ2-5,TRBV9,ASSPGQIQETQY
TRBJ2-2,TRBV9,ASSVGGGTGELF
TRBJ1-5,TRBV4-3,ASSQDSDRTSNQPQH
TRBJ1-1,TRBV30,AWRETGFMEAF
TRBJ2-5,TRBV30,AWGSSGFGLETQY
TRBJ2-7,TRBV18,ASSPGQPISYEQY
TRBJ2-3,TRBV18,ASSPPTQRDTQY
TRBJ2-3,TRBV24-1,ATSESPVGTGGGLTQY
TRBJ1-3,TRBV11-2,ASSLSSTGYSGNTIY